This TCR beta chain comes out of a study of tumor and adjacent non-tumor tissue in lung cancer. In the study overall: Patients comprised roughly 12 adenocarcinoma, a couple of squamous cell carcinoma and 1 small cell lung cancer.

The CDR3 consists of 13 residues. Germline V gives CDR1 SQVTM, CDR2 ANQGSEA. The library came from three nested PCR rounds adapted from ARM-PCR protocols. TCRdb ran MiXCR on the multiplex PCR reads and lists one entry per CDR3 protein. The sample yields 68,000 or so distinct CDR3 sequences, just under 60% seen once. As regards this clonotype: Its specificity is not known. A single base separates this from a much larger clone, so it may be a read error.

Study-wide results and limits: Compared with tumor, normal lung showed significantly lower TCR diversity. Top 100 clones took a larger repertoire share in normal lung.

This sample's RNA came from whole unsorted tissue. V gene TRBV29-1 combines with J gene TRBJ2-1; no definite D call. This TCR was sampled from a man in his fifties with non-small cell lung cancer. Sample: lung tumor tissue. In DNA form, the CDR3 reads TGCAGCGTTGAAGGTCTGGGTTTGGATGATCAGTTCTTC. This encodes CSVEGLGLDDQFF.